This T cell receptor beta chain was found in a study of OX40 agonist ivuxolimab in advanced cancers. Study details: At 0.01 to 10 mg/kg, ivuxolimab was administered intravenously to patients every 2 weeks. Study-wide results and limits: Determination of antigen specificity was not performed for the expanded peripheral T cells. CD8+ T cells (on average) carried more expanded clones than CD4+ T cells.

As for this clone: The antigen is unknown. Compared with germline, one end of the junction differs, possibly owing to a read error. The identical CDR3 is also encoded by other nucleotide sequences in the sample.

The CDR3 has 16 residues. The germline V gene has CDR1 SGHNT and CDR2 YYREEE (reference sequence). TCRdb's table, derived via immunoSEQ multiplex PCR, lists solely in-frame clones and lacks some. The sample gives tens of thousands of clones, roughly nine tenths of which show up once; 12% is in the top ten. The timepoints at which blood was sampled were baseline, cycle 4 day 1, and cycle 7 day 1. The origin of this receptor is an adult with an advanced solid tumor such as melanoma, head and neck, liver or kidney cancer. The material was CD4+ or CD8+ T cells sorted from blood, obtained in a trial of the OX40 agonist ivuxolimab. This chain joins TRBV5-4 and TRBJ1-6; D is undetermined. CDR3 bases: TGCGCCAGCAGCCCGGACTGGAGCTCCTATAATTCACCCCTCCACTTT. Protein sequence: CASSPDWSSYNSPLHF.